This entry lists 21 T cell receptor beta chains sequenced from one sample in a study of blood T cell repertoires in COVID-19. Only in-frame clones appear in the TCRdb table, and some are missing; sequencing was by immunoSEQ multiplex PCR. The table records 200,000 to 250,000 clones, 70% to 85% of them present only once. The sample consisted of PBMCs or T cells enriched from blood (not recorded which). The receptors come from a woman between 40 and 50 years old with acute COVID-19.

V usage is TRBV28 and J usage is TRBJ2-7; D is unresolved. V was trimmed by 8 bases and J by 6 bases, leaving 20 bases between them. The germline gives CDR1 MDHEN, CDR2 SYDVKM. The CDR3 runs to 14 residues. Written as DNA, the CDR3 is TGTGCCAGCCTCCCGGTGGGCCCTCCCCTCGAGCAGTACTTC. Its translation is CASLPVGPPLEQYF.

The chain employs TRBV9 and TRBJ1-6; D remains unclear. The CDR3 runs 14 residues. V lost 4 bases to trimming and J lost 5 bases, with 10 bases between them. Per the germline V gene, CDR1 is SGDLS and CDR2 is YYNGEE. The DNA of the CDR3 is TGTGCCAGCAGCCTCACCGGGGATAATTCACCCCTCCACTTT. Its protein product is CASSLTGDNSPLHF.

The chain is built from TRBV2 and TRBJ2-1, with D perhaps matching TRBD2 (6 bases). V was pared by 8 bases and J by 4 bases, with 12 bases between. Germline CDR1 is SNHLY and CDR2 is FYNNEI. This CDR3 has 13 residues. CDR3 sequence (DNA): TGTGCCAGCCGAGTTGGAGGGTACAATGAGCAGTTCTTC. Translation: CASRVGGYNEQFF.

This chain links TRBV6-1 with TRBJ2-3, with D perhaps TRBD2 (5 bases). There are 14 residues in the CDR3. The germline V gene encodes CDR1 MNHNS and CDR2 SASEGT. V lost 3 bases to trimming and J lost 0 bases, with 7 bases between them. DNA of the CDR3: TGTGCCAGCAGTGAGAGAGGGAGCACAGATACGCAGTATTTT. It codes for CASSERGSTDTQYF.

The CDR3 DNA follows: TGTGCCAGCAGCGTAGGGCCAGGGCGGACATCTAATGAAAAACTGTTTTTT. Its translation: CASSVGPGRTSNEKLFF. J is TRBJ1-4 and V is TRBV9; D perhaps matches TRBD1 (5 bases). The CDR3 covers 17 residues. Germline-derived CDR1 and CDR2 are SGDLS and YYNGEE. Trimming took 0 bases from V and 3 from J, leaving 15 bases between them.

The rearrangement uses TRBV2 and TRBJ2-7; possibly TRBD1 for D (6 bases). The CDR3 runs to 9 residues. From germline, CDR1 is SNHLY and CDR2 FYNNEI. Trimming removed 11 bases at V and 12 bases at J, with 14 bases between. CDR3 sequence: CAPNRVAYF. The CDR3 DNA reads as TGTGCCCCTAACAGGGTGGCGTACTTC.

The chain combines TRBV9 with TRBJ1-1, with D possibly being TRBD1 (5 bases). CDR3 size: 13 residues. Germline V gene data show CDR1 as SGDLS and CDR2 as YYNGEE. V shed 0 bases and J shed 7 bases, with 10 bases lying between them. The CDR3 spells CASSVGPGGEAFF. DNA for the CDR3: TGTGCCAGCAGCGTAGGCCCGGGGGGTGAAGCTTTCTTT.

This clone has just a few counts. The rearrangement joins TRBV4-3 to TRBJ1-1, with D possibly matching TRBD1 (6 bases). Trimming removed 5 bases at V and 11 bases at J, with 18 bases between. Per germline, CDR1 LGHNA and CDR2 YSLEER. CDR3 length equals 13 residues. CDR3 nucleotide sequence: TGCGCCAGCAGCGCAGCGGTGGGGGCTATGGCTTTCTTT. The encoded protein is CASSAAVGAMAFF.

The chain uses TRBV19 and TRBJ1-1, with D possibly TRBD1 on 5 matching bases. Per germline, CDR1 LNHDA and CDR2 SQIVND (reference sequence). V shed 10 bases and J shed 6 bases, with 15 bases lying between them. CDR3 size: 12 residues. DNA for the CDR3: TGTGCCACCATAGGTCCCAGGGCTGAAGCTTTCTTT. Translating gives CATIGPRAEAFF.

This clone was seen a few times. The chain combines TRBV6-1 with TRBJ2-3; TRBD2 matches 9 bases. Looked up from germline, CDR1 is MNHNS and CDR2 is SASEGT. The trim removed 2 bases at V and 6 bases at J, leaving 15 bases unmatched. The CDR3 spans 18 residues. The CDR3 DNA sequence: TGTGCCAGCAGTGAAAATGTTCGGCTAGCGGGGCGCAATGATACGCAGTATTTT. This sequence encodes CASSENVRLAGRNDTQYF.

The rearrangement links TRBV7-9 to TRBJ1-1, with 8 bases that match TRBD1. With V trimmed by 4 bases and J by 1 base, 8 bases remained unmatched. The CDR3 is 16 residues long. Per germline, CDR1 SEHNR and CDR2 FQNEAQ (reference sequence). The CDR3 loop is CASSSDRVGWNTEAFF. The CDR3 DNA sequence: TGTGCCAGCAGCTCGGACAGGGTGGGATGGAACACTGAAGCTTTCTTT.

V usage is TRBV10-1 and J usage is TRBJ1-1; D uncertain. The CDR3 length is 14 residues. V gave up 0 bases and J gave up 7 bases, with 12 bases separating them. Germline CDR1 and CDR2: WNHNN and SYGVQD (reference sequence). The chain's CDR3 is CASSESGAQVEAFF. The CDR3 bases are TGCGCCAGCAGTGAGTCGGGCGCCCAGGTTGAAGCTTTCTTT.

The chain recombines TRBV28 with TRBJ2-7, with 8 bases fitting TRBD1. Losses at the gene ends were 4 bases for V and 4 bases for J; bases not matched to a gene: 9. This CDR3 is built from 15 residues. The germline CDR1 and CDR2 sequences are MDHEN and SYDVKM. Here the CDR3 reads CASSSSRTGRYEQYF. The CDR3 nucleotides read TGTGCCAGCAGTTCCTCTCGGACAGGGCGGTACGAGCAGTACTTC.

The chain is built from TRBV11-2 and TRBJ2-3; perhaps TRBD2 as D (7 bases). CDR3 length: 14 amino acids. Trimming pared 6 bases from V and 3 bases from J, leaving 13 bases between. The germline gives CDR1 SGHAT, CDR2 FQNNGV. DNA for the CDR3: TGTGCCAGCAGGGAGGGGGGGCCGACAGATACGCAGTATTTT. This sequence encodes CASREGGPTDTQYF.

This chain uses TRBV28 with TRBJ1-2; D may be TRBD1 (6 bases). Germline CDR1 reads MDHEN; CDR2 reads SYDVKM. The V end was cut by 11 bases, the J end by 8 bases, with 18 bases between. The CDR3 loop spans 12 amino acids. CDR3 DNA sequence: TGTGCCGGCGGACAGAGAGGGAAGGGCTACACCTTC. It codes for CAGGQRGKGYTF.

The CDR3, as DNA: TGTGCCAGCAGCACCAACCCCGGACAGGGGTCCTACGAGCAGTACTTC. Its translation is CASSTNPGQGSYEQYF. The chain carries TRBV27 and TRBJ2-7; 9 nucleotides match TRBD1. J gave up 1 base and V 6 bases, and 10 bases lay outside the gene matches. Germline-derived CDR1 and CDR2 are MNHEY and SMNVEV (reference sequence). The CDR3 has 16 residues.

The rearrangement uses TRBV19 and TRBJ1-5; D gene uncertain. This CDR3 is built from 14 residues. V gave up 5 bases and J gave up 3 bases, with 11 bases separating them. The germline CDR1 and CDR2 sequences are LNHDA and SQIVND (reference sequence). The CDR3 loop reads CASSSTDYNQPQHF. The CDR3, as DNA: TGTGCCAGTAGTTCCACCGACTACAATCAGCCCCAGCATTTT.

The chain carries TRBV14 and TRBJ2-3; the D gene is possibly TRBD1 (6 bases). V shed 5 bases and J shed 10 bases, with 16 bases lying between them. Germline V gives CDR1 SGHDN, CDR2 FVKESK. This CDR3 has 13 amino acids. CDR3 loop: CASSYTRGGAQYF. The CDR3 DNA follows: TGTGCCAGCAGCTATACCCGAGGGGGTGCGCAGTATTTT. Using reference TRBV14 and TRBJ2-3 for the parts outside the CDR3, the full variable domain is EAGVTQFPSHSVIEKGQTVTLRCDPISGHDNLYWYRRVMGKEIKFLLHFVKESKQDESGMPNNRFLAERTGGTYSTLKVQPAELEDSGVYFCASSYTRGGAQYFGPGTRLTVL.

The gene calls are TRBV5-1 and TRBJ2-1; D perhaps matches TRBD2 (5 bases). The CDR3 has 21 residues. From germline, CDR1 is SGHRS and CDR2 YFSETQ. Trimming removed 2 bases from V and 4 bases from J, with 31 bases in between. CDR3 sequence reads: CASSFSPLRTGPSNLYNEQFF. The DNA for the CDR3 is TGCGCCAGCAGCTTTTCCCCCCTCAGGACTGGGCCGTCCAACCTATACAATGAGCAGTTCTTC.

V is TRBV7-3 and J is TRBJ2-1; possible D gene TRBD1, 5 bases. CDR3 size: 14 residues. The germline V and J ends were trimmed by 4 bases and 4 bases, with 11 bases remaining between them. Germline loops: CDR1 SGHTA, CDR2 FQGTGA. The CDR3 loop reads CASSSMGPYNEQFF. CDR3 bases: TGTGCCAGCAGCTCCATGGGGCCATACAATGAGCAGTTCTTC.

The sample holds a few counts of this clone. In DNA form, the CDR3 reads TGTGCCAGCAGTTCCTACGACTTGGATGAGCAGTTCTTC. Protein sequence: CASSSYDLDEQFF. J is TRBJ2-1 and V is TRBV28; D uncertain. Germline CDR1 MDHEN, CDR2 SYDVKM. V lost 4 bases and J lost 8, with 12 bases in between. The CDR3 runs to 13 residues. The full variable domain, with the rest looked up from reference TRBV28 and TRBJ2-1, is DVKVTQSSRYLVKRTGEKVFLECVQDMDHENMFWYRQDPGLGLRLIYFSYDVKMKEKGDIPEGYSVSREKKERFSLILESASTNQTSMYLCASSSYDLDEQFFGPGTRLTVL.